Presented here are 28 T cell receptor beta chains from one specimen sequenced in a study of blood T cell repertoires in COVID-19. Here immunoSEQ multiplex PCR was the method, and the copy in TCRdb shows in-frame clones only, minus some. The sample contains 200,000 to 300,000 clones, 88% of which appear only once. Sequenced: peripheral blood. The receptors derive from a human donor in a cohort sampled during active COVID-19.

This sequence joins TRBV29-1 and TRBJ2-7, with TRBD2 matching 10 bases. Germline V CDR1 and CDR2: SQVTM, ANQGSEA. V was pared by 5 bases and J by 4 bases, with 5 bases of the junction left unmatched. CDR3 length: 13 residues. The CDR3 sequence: CSVIGLAVYEQYF. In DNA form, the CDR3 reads TGCAGCGTTATCGGACTAGCGGTATACGAGCAGTACTTC.

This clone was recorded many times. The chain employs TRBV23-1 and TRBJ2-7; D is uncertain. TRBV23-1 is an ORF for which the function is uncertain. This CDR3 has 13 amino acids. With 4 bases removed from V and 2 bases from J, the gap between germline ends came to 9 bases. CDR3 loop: CASSLVQTYEQYF. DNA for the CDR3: TGCGCCAGCAGTCTTGTCCAGACCTACGAGCAGTACTTC.

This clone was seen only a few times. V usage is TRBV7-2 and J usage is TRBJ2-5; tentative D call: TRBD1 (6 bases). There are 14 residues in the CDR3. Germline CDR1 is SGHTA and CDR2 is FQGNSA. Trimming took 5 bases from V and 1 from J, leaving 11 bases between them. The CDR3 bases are TGTGCCAGCAGCGTCAGGACAGTCCAAGAGACCCAGTACTTC. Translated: CASSVRTVQETQYF.

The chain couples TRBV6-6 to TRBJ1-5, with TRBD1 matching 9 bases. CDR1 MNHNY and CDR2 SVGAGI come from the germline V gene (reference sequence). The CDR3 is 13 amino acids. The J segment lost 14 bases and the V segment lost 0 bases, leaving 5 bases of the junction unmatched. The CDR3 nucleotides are TGTGCCAGCAGTTACTCGATCGGACAGGGGAAGCATTTT. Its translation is CASSYSIGQGKHF.

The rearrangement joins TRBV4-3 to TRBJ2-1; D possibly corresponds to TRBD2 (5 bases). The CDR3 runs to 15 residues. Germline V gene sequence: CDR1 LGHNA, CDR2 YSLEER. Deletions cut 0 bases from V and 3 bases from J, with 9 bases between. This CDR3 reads CASSQERTGYNEQFF. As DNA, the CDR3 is TGCGCCAGCAGCCAAGAGAGGACTGGCTACAATGAGCAGTTCTTC.

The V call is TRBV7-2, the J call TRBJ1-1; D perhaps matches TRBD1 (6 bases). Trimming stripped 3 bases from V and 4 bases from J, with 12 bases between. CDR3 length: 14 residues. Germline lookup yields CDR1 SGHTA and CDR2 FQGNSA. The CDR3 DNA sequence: TGTGCCAGCAGCTTTGACGGCAGGGGCACTGAAGCTTTCTTT. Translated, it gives CASSFDGRGTEAFF.

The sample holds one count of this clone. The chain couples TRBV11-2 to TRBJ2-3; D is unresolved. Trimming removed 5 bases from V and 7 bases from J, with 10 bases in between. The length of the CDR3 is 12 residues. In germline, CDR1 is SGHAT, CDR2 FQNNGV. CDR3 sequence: CASSLPRHTQYF. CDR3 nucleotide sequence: TGTGCCAGCAGCCTACCTAGACATACGCAGTATTTT.

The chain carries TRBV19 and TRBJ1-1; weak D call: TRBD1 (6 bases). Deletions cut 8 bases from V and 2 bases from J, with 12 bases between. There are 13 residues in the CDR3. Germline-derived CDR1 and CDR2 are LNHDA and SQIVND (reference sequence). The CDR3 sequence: CASWGRGNTEAFF. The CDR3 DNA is TGTGCCAGTTGGGGCAGGGGTAACACTGAAGCTTTCTTT.

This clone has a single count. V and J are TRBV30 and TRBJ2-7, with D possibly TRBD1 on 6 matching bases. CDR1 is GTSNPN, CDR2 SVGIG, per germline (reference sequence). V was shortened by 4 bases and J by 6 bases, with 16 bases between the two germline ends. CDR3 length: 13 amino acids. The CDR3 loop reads CAWNSGVRSEQYF. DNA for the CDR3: TGTGCCTGGAATTCAGGGGTGAGGAGCGAGCAGTACTTC.

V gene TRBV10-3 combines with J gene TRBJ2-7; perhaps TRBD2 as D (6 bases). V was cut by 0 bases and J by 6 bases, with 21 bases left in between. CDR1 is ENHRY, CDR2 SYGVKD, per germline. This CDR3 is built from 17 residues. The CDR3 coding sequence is TGTGCCATCAGTGAGTCGGCTGGGGGGACTCTCTTAGGCGAGCAGTACTTC. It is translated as CAISESAGGTLLGEQYF.

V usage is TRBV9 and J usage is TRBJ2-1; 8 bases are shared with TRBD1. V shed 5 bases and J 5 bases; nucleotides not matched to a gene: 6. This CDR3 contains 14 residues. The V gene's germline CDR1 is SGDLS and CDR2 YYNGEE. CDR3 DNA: TGTGCCAGCAGTGCTGACAGGGGAAACAATGAGCAGTTCTTC. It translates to CASSADRGNNEQFF.

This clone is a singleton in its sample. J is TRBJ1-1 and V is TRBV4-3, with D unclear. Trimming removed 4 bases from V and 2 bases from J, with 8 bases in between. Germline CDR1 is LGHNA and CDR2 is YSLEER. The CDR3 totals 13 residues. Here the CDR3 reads CASSRGVNTEAFF. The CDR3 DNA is TGCGCCAGCAGCCGGGGAGTTAACACTGAAGCTTTCTTT.

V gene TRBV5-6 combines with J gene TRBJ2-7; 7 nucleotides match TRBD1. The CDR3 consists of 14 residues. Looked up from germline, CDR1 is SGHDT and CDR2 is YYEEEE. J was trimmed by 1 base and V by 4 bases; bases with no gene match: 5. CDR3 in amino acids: CASSPGTESYEQYF. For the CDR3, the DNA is TGTGCCAGCAGCCCCGGGACAGAGTCCTACGAGCAGTACTTC.

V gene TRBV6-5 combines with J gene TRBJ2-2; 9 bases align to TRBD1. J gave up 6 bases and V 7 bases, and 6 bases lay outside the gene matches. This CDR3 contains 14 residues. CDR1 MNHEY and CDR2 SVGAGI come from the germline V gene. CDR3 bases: TGTGCCAGCACCCGGACAGGGGAGGCCGGGGAGCTGTTTTTT. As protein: CASTRTGEAGELFF.

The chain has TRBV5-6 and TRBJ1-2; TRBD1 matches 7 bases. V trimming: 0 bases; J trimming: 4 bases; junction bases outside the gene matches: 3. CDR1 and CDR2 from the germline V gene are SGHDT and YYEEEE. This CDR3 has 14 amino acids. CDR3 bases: TGTGCCAGCAGCTTGGACAGGGGTGGCTATGGCTACACCTTC. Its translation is CASSLDRGGYGYTF.

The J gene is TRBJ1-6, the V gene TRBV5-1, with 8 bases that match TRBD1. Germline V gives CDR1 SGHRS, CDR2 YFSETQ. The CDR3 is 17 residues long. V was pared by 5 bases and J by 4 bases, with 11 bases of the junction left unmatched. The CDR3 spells CASSNTGTGAYNSPLHF. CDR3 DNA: TGCGCCAGCAGTAACACAGGGACAGGAGCATATAATTCACCCCTCCACTTT.

Written as DNA, the CDR3 is TGTGCCAGCTCACCATTCTCGGGAGGGCCTGCCTACGAGCAGTACTTC. It is translated as CASSPFSGGPAYEQYF. The J gene is TRBJ2-7, the V gene TRBV18; 8 nucleotides match TRBD2. Germline assignment: CDR1 KGHSH and CDR2 LQKENI. This CDR3 comprises 16 residues. The V gene end was trimmed by 2 bases and the J gene end by 2 bases; junction bases not matched to a gene: 8.

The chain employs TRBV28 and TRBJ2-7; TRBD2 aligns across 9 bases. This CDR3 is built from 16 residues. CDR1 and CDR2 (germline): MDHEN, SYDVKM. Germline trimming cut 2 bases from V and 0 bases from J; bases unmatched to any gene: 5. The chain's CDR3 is CASSLMAGGTSYEQYF. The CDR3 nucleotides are TGTGCCAGCAGTTTAATGGCGGGGGGGACCTCCTACGAGCAGTACTTC.

The CDR3 here is CASSSRDRGYGYTF. DNA for the CDR3: TGTGCCAGCAGCTCACGGGACAGGGGATATGGCTACACCTTC. The J gene is TRBJ1-2, the V gene TRBV9; 10 positions agree with TRBD1. The CDR3 consists of 14 residues. The V gene's germline CDR1 is SGDLS and CDR2 YYNGEE. Losses at the gene ends were 4 bases for V and 5 bases for J; bases not matched to a gene: 5.

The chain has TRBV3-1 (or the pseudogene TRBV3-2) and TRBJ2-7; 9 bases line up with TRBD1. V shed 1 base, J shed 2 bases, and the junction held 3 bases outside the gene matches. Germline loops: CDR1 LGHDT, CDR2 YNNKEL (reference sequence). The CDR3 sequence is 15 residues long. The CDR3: CASSQVRDRAYEQYF. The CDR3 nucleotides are TGTGCCAGCAGCCAAGTCCGGGACAGGGCCTACGAGCAGTACTTC.

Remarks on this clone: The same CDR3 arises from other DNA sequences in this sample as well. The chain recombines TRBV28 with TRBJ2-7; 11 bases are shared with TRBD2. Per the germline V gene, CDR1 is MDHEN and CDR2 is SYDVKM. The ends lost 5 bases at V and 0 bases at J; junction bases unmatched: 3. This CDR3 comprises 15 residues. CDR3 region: CASSPTSGGSYEQYF. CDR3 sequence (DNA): TGTGCCAGCAGTCCTACTAGCGGGGGCTCCTACGAGCAGTACTTC.

CDR3 residues: CASSLTQGSTEAFF. CDR3 DNA: TGTGCCAGCAGCTTAACGCAGGGGTCCACTGAAGCTTTCTTT. The rearrangement uses TRBV7-8 and TRBJ1-1; D is possibly TRBD1 (6 bases). The V gene lost 2 bases and the J gene lost 4 bases, with 11 bases spanning the gap. The germline gives CDR1 SGHVS, CDR2 FQNEAQ. This CDR3 spans 14 amino acids.

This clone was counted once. The CDR3 DNA is TGTGCCAGCAGTGAAGCTACAGGGGTGAACACTGAAGCTTTCTTT. Its protein is CASSEATGVNTEAFF. The chain combines TRBV2 with TRBJ1-1; TRBD1 agrees at 7 bases. With V trimmed by 0 bases and J by 0 bases, 1 base remained unmatched. There are 15 residues in the CDR3. Germline V lookup: CDR1 SNHLY, CDR2 FYNNEI.

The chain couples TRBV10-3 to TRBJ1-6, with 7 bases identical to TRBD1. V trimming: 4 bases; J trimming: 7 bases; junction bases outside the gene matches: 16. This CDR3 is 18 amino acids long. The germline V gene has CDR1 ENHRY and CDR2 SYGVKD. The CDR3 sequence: CAISGDRATRGKNSPLHF. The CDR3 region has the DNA TGTGCCATCAGTGGAGACAGGGCCACCCGCGGGAAAAATTCACCCCTCCACTTT.

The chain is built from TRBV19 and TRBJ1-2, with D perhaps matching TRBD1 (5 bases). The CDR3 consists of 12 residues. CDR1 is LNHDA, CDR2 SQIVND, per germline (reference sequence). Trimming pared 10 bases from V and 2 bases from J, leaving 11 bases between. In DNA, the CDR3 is TGTGCCACCCTAACAGGCAACTATGGCTACACCTTC. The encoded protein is CATLTGNYGYTF.

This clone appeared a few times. The CDR3: CASSTRTGGVYNYGYTF. CDR3 DNA: TGTGCCAGTAGTACCCGGACAGGGGGCGTTTATAACTATGGCTACACCTTC. The rearrangement links TRBV19 to TRBJ1-2, with 11 bases matching TRBD1. CDR3 size: 17 residues. V lost 4 bases and J lost 1; bases outside the gene matches: 8. CDR1 and CDR2 (germline): LNHDA, SQIVND (reference sequence).

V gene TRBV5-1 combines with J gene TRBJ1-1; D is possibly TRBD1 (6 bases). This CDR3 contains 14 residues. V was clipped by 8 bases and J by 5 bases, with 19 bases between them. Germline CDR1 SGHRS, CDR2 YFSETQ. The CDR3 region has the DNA TGCGCCAGTTTGACAGGACTCGAAGGGACTGAAGCTTTCTTT. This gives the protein CASLTGLEGTEAFF. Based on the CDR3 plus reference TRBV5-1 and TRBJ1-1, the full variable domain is KAGVTQTPRYLIKTRGQQVTLSCSPISGHRSVSWYQQTPGQGLQFLFEYFSETQRNKGNFPGRFSGRQFSNSRSEMNVSTLELGDSALYLCASLTGLEGTEAFFGQGTRLTVV.

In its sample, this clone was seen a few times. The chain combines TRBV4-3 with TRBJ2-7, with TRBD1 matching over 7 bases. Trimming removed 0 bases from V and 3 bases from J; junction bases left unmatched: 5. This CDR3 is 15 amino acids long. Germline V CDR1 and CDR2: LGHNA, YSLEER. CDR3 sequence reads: CASSQERAGGYEQYF. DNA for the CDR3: TGCGCCAGCAGCCAAGAGAGGGCAGGGGGCTACGAGCAGTACTTC.